This T cell receptor (beta chain) was recorded in a study of identical twins. The study's findings and limits: The more abundant beta clonotypes in cord blood had fewer insertions, and memory repertoires did not show this.

TCRdb used MiXCR to reprocess the 5' RACE reads, holding one entry per CDR3 protein. The profile covers 400,000 to 600,000 distinct CDR3 sequences, with approximately 20% appearing a single time and around 0.48% taken by the ten largest. This clonotype came up a few times. What it binds is not known. Germline values: CDR1 LGHDT, CDR2 YNNKEL (reference sequence). V was clipped by 1 base and J by 1 base, with 8 bases between them. The CDR3 is 15 residues long. These data were also filed under a second study, of yellow fever vaccine responses in identical twins. That paper adds: Vaccine T cell responses of twins reportedly seemed partly convergent and partly personalized.

The origin of this receptor is a woman between 18 and 29 years old in good health. Sequencing was carried out using CD4+ T cells sorted from blood. The V and J genes are TRBV3-1 and TRBJ1-3; D is undetermined. The CDR3 sequence is CASSQAGYSGNTIYF. CDR3 nucleotides: TGTGCCAGCAGCCAAGCCGGGTATTCTGGAAACACCATATATTTT. Drawing the rest from reference TRBV3-1 and TRBJ1-3, the complete variable domain is DTAVSQTPKYLVTQMGNDKSIKCEQNLGHDTMYWYKQDSKKFLKIMFSYNNKELIINETVPNRFSPKSPDKAHLNLHINSLELGDSAVYFCASSQAGYSGNTIYFGEGSWLTVV.